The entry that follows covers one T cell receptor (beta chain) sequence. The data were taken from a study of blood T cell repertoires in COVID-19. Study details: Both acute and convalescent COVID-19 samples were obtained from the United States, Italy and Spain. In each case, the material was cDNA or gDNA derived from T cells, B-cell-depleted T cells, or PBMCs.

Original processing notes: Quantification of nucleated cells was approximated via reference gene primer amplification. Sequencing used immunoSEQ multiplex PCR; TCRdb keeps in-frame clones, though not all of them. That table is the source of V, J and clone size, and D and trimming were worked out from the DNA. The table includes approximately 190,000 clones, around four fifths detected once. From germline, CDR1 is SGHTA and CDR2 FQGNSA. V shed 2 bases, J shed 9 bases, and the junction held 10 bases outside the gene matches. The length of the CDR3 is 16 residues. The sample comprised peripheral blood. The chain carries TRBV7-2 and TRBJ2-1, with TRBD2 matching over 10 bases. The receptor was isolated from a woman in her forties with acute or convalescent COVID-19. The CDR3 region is CASSLTKLAGVGEQFF. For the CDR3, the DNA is TGTGCCAGCAGCTTAACCAAGCTAGCGGGAGTGGGTGAGCAGTTCTTC.